The sequence of this T cell receptor beta chain was determined in a study of monozygotic twins with inflammatory bowel disease. TCRdb re-called the 5' RACE reads and shows each CDR3 protein once, DNA omitted. Recorded for this sample: around 410,000 distinct CDR3 sequences. Comments on this clonotype: Its antigen is unidentified.

Overall study results and limits: Concordance status among twins (concordant versus discordant) showed no link to repertoire similarity, possibly from limited power.

This CDR3 spans 15 amino acids. Looked up from germline, CDR1 is MNHEY and CDR2 is SVGEGT. The receptor was derived from a human donor with ulcerative colitis or Crohn's disease, or a healthy co-twin of an affected twin (not recorded which). The chain uses TRBV6-2 or TRBV6-3 and TRBJ2-1; TCRdb picks TRBD2, but there is no DNA to check that call. The source material was blood. Here the CDR3 reads CASGNGGAGGNEQFF.